Listed here are 23 T cell receptor beta chains from one sample, sequenced in a study of tumor-infiltrating lymphocytes in primary liver carcinoma (dated by TCRdb to 2017 to 2019). The sequencing machine was an Illumina HiSeq 2500. Starting from 500 to 650 ng total RNA, TCRbeta-specific cDNA was produced by reverse transcription with a constant-region primer and ProtoScript II reverse transcriptase. Construction of the TCRbeta libraries relied on three nested rounds of multiplex PCR, following a slightly modified ARM-PCR procedure. Each of the first two PCR rounds ran for approximately 10 cycles using multiplex TRBV1-TRBV30 forward primers together with a Cbeta reverse primer. TCRdb took the public reads, trimmed them with fastp at Q25, ran MiXCR for clone calling and kept in-frame beta chains. Entries that share a CDR3 protein sequence are merged under the most common genes and DNA. Here the sample has hundreds of thousands of distinct CDR3 sequences; about 60% occur a single time. The top ten clones comprise roughly 9% of the sample.

RNA from unsorted whole blood was extracted with TRIzol reagent, and germline DNA was obtained with the DNeasy Blood & Tissue kit. The material sequenced was peripheral blood. These receptors originate from a man aged 35-49 years with primary liver carcinoma and hepatitis B virus infection.

Points on this clonotype: Given a much more abundant clone one base away, this may be a read error. CDR3 nucleotide sequence: TGCACCAGCAGCCAAGAGCCCGTGGGGATGTCCTACAATGAGCAGTTCTTC. As protein: CTSSQEPVGMSYNEQFF. The chain recombines TRBV4-3 with TRBJ2-1; no clear D. In germline, CDR1 is LGHNA, CDR2 YSLEER. CDR3 size: 17 residues.

The rearrangement joins TRBV29-1 to TRBJ2-3, with 8 bases fitting TRBD1. Germline CDR1 reads SQVTM; CDR2 reads ANQGSEA. This CDR3 spans 15 amino acids. CDR3 protein: CRVFLRDRSTDTQYF. The DNA of the CDR3 is TGCAGAGTGTTCCTCCGGGACAGGAGCACAGATACGCAGTATTTT.

As for this clonotype: At one boundary the junction diverges from the germline segment, which might be a read error. The chain links TRBV12-3 or TRBV12-4 to TRBJ2-7; 11 bases map to TRBD2. The CDR3 length is 15 residues. The CDR3 spells CVSSLRTSGYAEQHF. Written as DNA, the CDR3 is TGTGTCAGCAGCCTCCGGACTAGCGGGTATGCCGAGCAGCACTTC.

This clonotype was picked up one time. A much larger clone lies one base from this, so it may be a read error. The chain combines TRBV10-3 with TRBJ2-1; D is ambiguous. CDR1 and CDR2 from the germline V gene are ENHRY and SYGVKD. This CDR3 has 12 amino acids. CDR3 in DNA: TGTACCTGCCAGAACGGAAACAATGAGCAGTTCTTC. Translated: CTCQNGNNEQFF.

The rearrangement links TRBV2 to TRBJ2-3; 9 bases align to TRBD2. This CDR3 has 14 residues. CDR1 SNHLY and CDR2 FYNNEI come from the germline V gene. Unmatched junction bases numbered 9, after V lost 6 bases and J lost 8 bases. CDR3 sequence: CASRSREGGGTQYF. Written as DNA, the CDR3 is TGTGCCAGCAGGTCGCGGGAGGGGGGGGGTACGCAGTATTTT.

Regarding this clonotype: A much larger clone is a single base away; this may be a read error. The chain links TRBV29-1 to TRBJ2-5; 9 nucleotides match TRBD1. The CDR3 consists of 14 residues. V was clipped by 8 bases and J by 5 bases; unmatched bases: 12. Germline assignment: CDR1 SQVTM and CDR2 ANQGSEA. CDR3 DNA sequence: TGCAGCACCTTGGGACAGGGCCCGAGGGAGACCCAGTACTTC. Protein product: CSTLGQGPRETQYF.

To note about this clonotype: The junction does not match germline at one end; this may be a read error. The rearrangement joins TRBV11-2 to TRBJ1-4; D is undetermined. The CDR3 spans 14 residues. Germline V lookup: CDR1 SGHAT, CDR2 FQNNGV. In DNA form, the CDR3 reads TGTTCCAGCAGTTACGGAAAGACTAATGAAAAACTGTTTTTT. Residues: CSSSYGKTNEKLFF.

The V and J genes are TRBV28 and TRBJ1-2, with D possibly being TRBD1 (5 bases). This CDR3 has 13 residues. V lost 5 bases and J 3 bases, leaving 10 bases between the germline ends. Germline V CDR1 and CDR2: MDHEN, SYDVKM. The CDR3 sequence: CASSKGQDYGYTF. The CDR3 DNA reads as TGTGCCAGCAGTAAGGGGCAGGACTATGGCTACACCTTC.

To note about this clonotype: It may be a read error: a sequence one base away is much more abundant. V is TRBV12-5 and J is TRBJ2-2; D gene unclear. The V gene's germline CDR1 is LGHNT and CDR2 FRNRAP. This CDR3 comprises 18 residues. CDR3 DNA sequence: TGTGCTAGTGATTTGCTCCCTGGCTCTATTGGATACACCGGGGAGCTGTTTTTT. This translates into CASDLLPGSIGYTGELFF.

The rearrangement links TRBV7-9 to TRBJ2-5, with TRBD1 identical over 7 bases. CDR1 and CDR2 (germline): SEHNR, FQNEAQ (reference sequence). This CDR3 has 13 amino acids. V shed 5 bases, J shed 2 bases, and the junction held 2 bases outside the gene matches. The CDR3 here is CASSGTAQETQYF. CDR3 in DNA: TGTGCCAGCAGCGGGACAGCACAAGAGACCCAGTACTTC.

The chain joins TRBV5-1 to TRBJ1-2; maybe TRBD1 (5 bases). CDR1 is SGHRS and CDR2 is YFSETQ in the germline V gene. Trimming shortened V by 0 bases and J by 6 bases, and 12 bases separated the two germline ends. The CDR3 totals 14 residues. The CDR3 loop reads CASSLDRISDGYTF. The DNA for the CDR3 is TGCGCCAGCAGCTTGGACAGGATTTCGGATGGCTACACCTTC.

This clonotype was picked up one time. This may be a read error: a much more frequent sequence differs by one nucleotide. The chain joins TRBV4-2 to TRBJ2-7, with no clear D. Trimming pared 0 bases from V and 6 bases from J, leaving 18 bases between. There are 16 residues in the CDR3. In germline, CDR1 is LGHNA, CDR2 YNFKEQ. CDR3 DNA sequence: TGTGCCAGCAGCCAAGAGTTCGCCGTACAGATGTGCGAGCAGTACTTC. It translates to CASSQEFAVQMCEQYF.

Turning to this clonotype: At one end the junction does not follow the germline gene, possibly because of a read error. V usage is TRBV12-3 or TRBV12-4 and J usage is TRBJ2-1; TRBD2 agrees at 10 bases. There are 15 residues in the CDR3. Here the CDR3 reads CASRELAGIYNKQFF. DNA of the CDR3: TGTGCCAGCAGAGAACTAGCGGGGATCTACAATAAGCAGTTCTTC.

With regard to this clonotype: This may be a read error: a much more frequent sequence differs by one nucleotide. The genes are TRBV6-2 or TRBV6-3 and TRBJ2-1; D remains unclear. CDR1 is MNHEY and CDR2 is SVGEGT in the germline V gene. This CDR3 spans 12 amino acids. In DNA form, the CDR3 reads TGTGCCAACAGTTACGGTGCCAATGAGCAGTTCTTC. This translates into CANSYGANEQFF.

The V gene is TRBV28, the J gene TRBJ1-5; 9 nucleotides line up with TRBD1. V lost 3 bases, J lost 2 bases, and 5 bases stayed unmatched. Germline loops: CDR1 MDHEN, CDR2 SYDVKM. The CDR3 is 16 residues long. The DNA of the CDR3 is TGTGCCAGCAGTTTTGAGGACAGGGGAGGCAATCAGCCCCAGCATTTT. Translated, it gives CASSFEDRGGNQPQHF.

As concerns this clonotype: At one end, the junction sequence differs from germline, possibly due to a read error. The chain has TRBV11-1 and TRBJ2-7; possible D gene TRBD2, 6 bases. CDR1 SGHAT and CDR2 FQDESV come from the germline V gene (reference sequence). CDR3 length equals 16 residues. As DNA, the CDR3 is TGTGCCAACAGCTTAGCGGCGGGCATACCATCCCACGAGCAGTACTTC. This translates into CANSLAAGIPSHEQYF.

About this clonotype itself: A clone one base away is much larger, so this may be a read error. The chain is built from TRBV6-6 and TRBJ2-1, with D possibly being TRBD1 or TRBD2 (5 bases each). Per the germline V gene, CDR1 is MNHNY and CDR2 is SVGAGI (reference sequence). The CDR3 totals 14 residues. V was pared by 2 bases and J by 10 bases, with 15 bases between. CDR3: CASSYSQGDGEQFF. DNA of the CDR3: TGTGCCAGCAGTTACAGCCAGGGAGATGGCGAGCAGTTCTTC.

The chain recombines TRBV12-3 or TRBV12-4 with TRBJ2-7, with TRBD1 matching over 9 bases. CDR3 length: 12 residues. V dropped 6 bases and J dropped 9; count of bases not matched to a gene: 6. CDR3 loop: CASRQGQGMQYF. In DNA form, the CDR3 reads TGTGCCAGCAGGCAGGGACAGGGTATGCAGTACTTC.

Concerning this clonotype: A much larger clonotype is one base distant, so this may be a read error. The CDR3 DNA sequence: TGTGCCAGCCTTAGACGGGGAACGAATACGCAGTATTTT. It encodes CASLRRGTNTQYF. This chain links TRBV6-1 with TRBJ2-3; D might be TRBD2 (5 bases). The V and J ends lost 8 bases and 7 bases respectively, with 16 bases between them. This CDR3 is 13 amino acids long. Germline V gene lookup returns CDR1 MNHNS and CDR2 SASEGT.

This clonotype was observed at least ten times. The chain carries TRBV6-2 or TRBV6-3 and TRBJ2-1, with D possibly matching TRBD1 (5 bases). Trimming pared 6 bases from V and 4 bases from J, leaving 10 bases between. The germline V gene has CDR1 MNHEY and CDR2 SVGEGT. The CDR3 covers 13 residues. This CDR3 reads CASRPDSYNEQFF. CDR3 sequence (DNA): TGTGCCAGCAGACCAGACAGTTACAATGAGCAGTTCTTC.

This chain joins TRBV11-2 and TRBJ2-7; the match to TRBD2 covers 8 bases. This CDR3 is 15 amino acids long. The junction had 12 bases not matched to a gene; V was cut back by 8 bases and J by 3 bases. Per germline, CDR1 SGHAT and CDR2 FQNNGV. The CDR3 sequence: CASCQWAGGHYEQYF. CDR3 coding DNA: TGTGCCAGCTGCCAATGGGCGGGAGGTCACTACGAGCAGTACTTC.

Remarks on this clonotype: A junction end diverges from the germline sequence, so it may reflect a read error. V and J are TRBV6-5 and TRBJ2-1, with 7 bases aligning to TRBD1. Germline CDR1 reads MNHEY; CDR2 reads SVGAGI. There are 15 residues in the CDR3. CDR3 protein: CVSSLEGGDYNERFF. In DNA, the CDR3 is TGTGTCAGCAGTTTAGAAGGGGGCGACTACAATGAGCGGTTCTTC.

This clonotype was seen at least ten times. This rearrangement joins TRBV4-3 to TRBJ2-2; 7 bases align to TRBD2. This CDR3 has 16 amino acids. The V gene end was trimmed by 4 bases and the J gene end by 1 base; junction bases not matched to a gene: 6. Germline values: CDR1 LGHNA, CDR2 YSLEER. The CDR3 region has the DNA TGCGCCAGCAGCCGAGCTAGCGGTCAGAACACCGGGGAGCTGTTTTTT. Translation gives CASSRASGQNTGELFF.